This TCR beta chain derives from a study of response to subunit inactivated influenza vaccine. Trimming stripped 4 bases from V and 2 bases from J, with 3 bases between. CDR1 is SQVTM and CDR2 is ANQGSEA in the germline V gene. The CDR3 is made up of 11 amino acids. TCRdb independently ran MiXCR on the RT-PCR reads; one entry per CDR3 protein. The sample consists of some 200,000 distinct CDR3 sequences, approximately 12% of them appearing once. These data were also filed under a second study, of T cells expressing NK-cell markers. From that study: With UMIs, 5'RACE template switching was used to make TCR beta cDNA. The authors derived TCR beta repertoires from sorted CD3+CD56+NKG2C+, CD3+CD56+NKG2C- and CD3+CD56-NKG2C+ T cells. As a fraction of CD8+ T cells, dominant NKG2C+ clonotypes reached roughly 1.0-7.0% in six donors. These clonotypes also led the CD3+CD56-NKG2C+ fraction in a handful of donors.

The material was CD8+ T cells sorted from PBMCs, obtained 11 to 12 days after vaccination. The gene calls are TRBV29-1 and TRBJ2-1; D unclear. The TCR was taken from a man in his fifties who received an inactivated influenza vaccine. CDR3 protein: CSVGPYNEQFF. The CDR3 DNA sequence: TGCAGCGTTGGCCCCTACAATGAGCAGTTCTTC.